Listed below are T cell receptor beta chains from one sample, sequenced in a study of cytomegalovirus exposure and HLA in healthy donors. The assay was immunoSEQ multiplex PCR, and TCRdb's table has in-frame clones only and misses some. The sample consists of about 70,000 clones, about 93% of them appearing once. The sample comprised PBMCs. These receptors were taken from a man aged 18-30 years in good health and CMV-seropositive. The conserved cysteine and the conserved F or W are not part of the CDR3 here.

v_gene: TRBV28
j_gene: TRBJ1-2
CDR3aa: ASSLMEGAIFDGYT

v_gene: TRBV15
j_gene: TRBJ1-1
CDR3aa: ATSREGTGIDEAF

v_gene: TRBV2
j_gene: TRBJ2-4
CDR3aa: ASRDRDRGLAKNIQY

v_gene: TRBV7-6
j_gene: TRBJ2-7
CDR3aa: ASSAPGTGVEQY

v_gene: TRBV30
j_gene: TRBJ2-5
CDR3aa: AWSPGGGETQY

v_gene: TRBV9
j_gene: TRBJ2-5
CDR3aa: ASSVVGRQGAPETQY

v_gene: TRBV5-1
j_gene: TRBJ1-5
CDR3aa: ASSWTGDSNQPQH

v_gene: TRBV30
j_gene: TRBJ2-7
CDR3aa: AWSVGLAGGLDEQY

v_gene: TRBV10-1
j_gene: TRBJ2-7
CDR3aa: ASSDTPGQIYEQY

v_gene: TRBV28
j_gene: TRBJ1-2
CDR3aa: ASSSSGVHGYT

v_gene: TRBV6-1
j_gene: TRBJ1-4
CDR3aa: ASSDTPGQGDEKLF

v_gene: TRBV27
j_gene: TRBJ2-7
CDR3aa: ASSLGAGGPYEQY

v_gene: TRBV10-1
j_gene: TRBJ1-5
CDR3aa: ASSVDRSRQPQH

v_gene: TRBV7-2
j_gene: TRBJ2-5
CDR3aa: ASSLSSGSGVGETQY

v_gene: TRBV28
j_gene: TRBJ1-1
CDR3aa: ASVRTGDYTEAF

v_gene: TRBV5-1
j_gene: TRBJ2-7
CDR3aa: ASSRDRGSYEQY

v_gene: TRBV27
j_gene: TRBJ2-7
CDR3aa: ASSLYPLIVGGSRHEQY

v_gene: TRBV30
j_gene: TRBJ2-3
CDR3aa: AWTETDTQY

v_gene: TRBV2
j_gene: TRBJ1-2
CDR3aa: ASSEAWREYGYT

v_gene: TRBV29-1
j_gene: TRBJ2-3
CDR3aa: SVLADSDTQY

v_gene: TRBV6-5
j_gene: TRBJ1-1
CDR3aa: ASSPRTGRTEAF

v_gene: TRBV28
j_gene: TRBJ1-5
CDR3aa: ASSSGVNQPQH

v_gene: TRBV25-1
j_gene: TRBJ1-1
CDR3aa: ASQGDTEAF

v_gene: TRBV6-5
j_gene: TRBJ2-7
CDR3aa: ASSYDRVSAEQY

v_gene: TRBV28
j_gene: TRBJ1-3
CDR3aa: ASSMHTRSSGNTIY

v_gene: TRBV6-1
j_gene: TRBJ1-4
CDR3aa: ASSELDDRPKF

v_gene: TRBV2
j_gene: TRBJ2-3
CDR3aa: ASSLPRDTQY

v_gene: TRBV28
j_gene: TRBJ1-2
CDR3aa: ASTLKGDYGYT

v_gene: TRBV25-1
j_gene: TRBJ2-3
CDR3aa: ASSGDDRGSDTQY

v_gene: TRBV10-1
j_gene: TRBJ2-7
CDR3aa: ASSEGTGVPYEQY

v_gene: TRBV10-3
j_gene: TRBJ2-2
CDR3aa: AISTGGTGELF

v_gene: TRBV19
j_gene: TRBJ2-5
CDR3aa: ASKKDFGGETQY

v_gene: TRBV6-5
j_gene: TRBJ2-3
CDR3aa: ASSVELARGTQY

v_gene: TRBV7-3
j_gene: TRBJ1-1
CDR3aa: ASSLTPDSEAF

v_gene: TRBV21-1
j_gene: TRBJ2-3
CDR3aa: ASSKEPSGTIDTQY

v_gene: TRBV28
j_gene: TRBJ2-7
CDR3aa: ASSQTGYEQY

v_gene: TRBV6-1
j_gene: TRBJ2-1
CDR3aa: ASRTSGSNEQF

v_gene: TRBV10-3
j_gene: TRBJ2-3
CDR3aa: AISESEAGTDTQY

v_gene: TRBV19
j_gene: TRBJ2-7
CDR3aa: ASSIVLDGEQY

v_gene: TRBV9
j_gene: TRBJ2-7
CDR3aa: ASSVASRLAGIDEQY

v_gene: TRBV6-4
j_gene: TRBJ2-2
CDR3aa: ASSTSGENTGELF

v_gene: TRBV30
j_gene: TRBJ2-7
CDR3aa: AWKNKQGAGEQY

v_gene: TRBV10-1
j_gene: TRBJ2-1
CDR3aa: ASSELAGSYNEQF

v_gene: TRBV5-1
j_gene: TRBJ2-2
CDR3aa: ASSLAGGTGELF

v_gene: TRBV14
j_gene: TRBJ2-3
CDR3aa: ASSQPPGVPDTQY

v_gene: TRBV6-1
j_gene: TRBJ2-7
CDR3aa: ASIIAGKIHEQY

v_gene: TRBV5-8
j_gene: TRBJ2-7
CDR3aa: ASSPSYEQY

v_gene: TRBV27
j_gene: TRBJ1-1
CDR3aa: ASGDNLNTEAF

v_gene: TRBV10-3
j_gene: TRBJ2-6
CDR3aa: AINPGQGGSGANVLT

v_gene: TRBV5-6
j_gene: TRBJ1-3
CDR3aa: ASSPRITGNTIY

v_gene: TRBV5-1
j_gene: TRBJ2-1
CDR3aa: ASSLAGGPGDEQF